This TCR beta chain was retrieved from a study of monozygotic twins with inflammatory bowel disease. Study-wide results and caveats: TCRbeta inverse Simpson diversity was decreased in IBD patients versus healthy co-twins. Researchers were unable to tell different T cell subtypes apart.

As concerns this clonotype: No antigen is known for it.

The CDR3 runs to 16 residues. Germline values: CDR1 SGHRS, CDR2 YFSETQ. Each sample's cDNA came from eight separate reactions. The UMIs carried a 6-nucleotide sample barcode, and they were added by template switching. From the 5' RACE reads, TCRdb lists one entry per CDR3 protein and no DNA. The specimen's table records approximately 420,000 distinct CDR3 sequences. This clonotype was sampled from a human donor with ulcerative colitis or Crohn's disease, or a healthy co-twin of an affected twin (not recorded which). What was sequenced was blood. The V and J genes are TRBV5-1 and TRBJ1-6. This CDR3 is CASSLASGNYNSPLHF.